This section outlines one T cell receptor beta chain sequence together with its context. RNA totalling roughly 0.5 to 1 ug underwent reverse transcription with random hexamers. An immunoSEQ multiplex PCR generated amplified TCR beta CDR3 products spanning 54 Vbeta and 13 Jbeta. One entry per CDR3 protein, called by TCRdb with MiXCR from the immunoSEQ multiplex PCR reads. The table has a few hundred thousand distinct CDR3 sequences, around 91% seen once. Negative isolation was applied to CD8+ and CD4+ T cells, and FACS enrichment was applied to TEMRA cells. The sample belongs to a study of CD8 T cells in Susac syndrome. With 3 bases clipped from V and 3 bases from J, the junction kept 8 bases outside the gene matches. This CDR3 comprises 18 residues. Germline values: CDR1 LNHDA, CDR2 SQIVND (reference sequence).

The gene calls are TRBV19 and TRBJ2-5, with 15 positions matching TRBD2. This sequence was found in a human donor with multiple sclerosis. Sequences were obtained from CD8+ T cells from PBMCs. The CDR3 coding sequence is TGTGCCAGTAGTATCGGACTAGCGGGGGGGCCTTACAAAGAGACCCAGTACTTC. It codes for CASSIGLAGGPYKETQYF.